A single sample is the source of the 2 T cell receptor beta chains below, sequenced in a study of blood T cell repertoires in COVID-19. Clones were read by immunoSEQ multiplex PCR, and TCRdb kept only the in-frame ones, dropping some. The sample carries about 260,000 clones, over 75% recorded once. Input material: peripheral blood. The source is a human donor in a cohort sampled during active COVID-19.

The chain joins TRBV5-4 to TRBJ1-5; D perhaps matches TRBD1 (6 bases). Germline V lookup: CDR1 SGHNT, CDR2 YYREEE (reference sequence). V lost 4 bases, J lost 4 bases, and 9 bases lay in between. The CDR3 runs to 13 residues. The CDR3 loop reads CASSPGTNQPQHF. As DNA, the CDR3 is TGTGCCAGCAGCCCAGGGACAAATCAGCCCCAGCATTTT. Filled out from reference TRBV5-4 and TRBJ1-5, the complete variable domain reads ETGVTQSPTHLIKTRGQQVTLRCSSQSGHNTVSWYQQALGQGPQFIFQYYREEENGRGNFPPRFSGLQFPNYSSELNVNALELDDSALYLCASSPGTNQPQHFGDGTRLSIL.

The chain uses TRBV10-2 and TRBJ2-7; 11 bases map to TRBD2. Unmatched junction bases numbered 12, after V lost 2 bases and J lost 3 bases. The CDR3 runs 18 residues. Germline V gene data show CDR1 as WSHSY and CDR2 as SAAADI. The CDR3 here is CASSERRLAGITHYEQYF. In DNA, the CDR3 is TGCGCCAGCAGTGAGAGAAGACTAGCGGGAATCACCCACTACGAGCAGTACTTC.